This T cell receptor beta chain was sequenced for a study of control samples from healthy donors and cancer patients. Assay used: immunoSEQ multiplex PCR; TCRdb lists only in-frame clones, some missing. Found here are some 120,000 clones, 85% to 90% of them singletons; the top ten hold 2% to 2.5%. This CDR3 is built from 16 residues. V gave up 3 bases and J gave up 5 bases, with 14 bases separating them. Germline values: CDR1 KGHSH, CDR2 LQKENI. The gene calls are TRBV18 and TRBJ1-6; D unclear. The receptor's source is an older woman in good health. Sequencing used blood. CDR3 sequence reads: CASSPLAPRDNSPLHF. The CDR3 DNA reads as TGTGCCAGCTCACCGCTAGCACCTAGGGATAATTCACCCCTCCACTTT.